This is a list of T cell receptor beta chains from one sample in a study of OX40 agonist ivuxolimab in advanced cancers. Generated by immunoSEQ multiplex PCR, the TCRdb table keeps only in-frame clones and is missing some. The sample has roughly 80,000 clones, 75% to 90% seen once. Sequencing used CD4+ or CD8+ T cells sorted from blood, obtained in a trial of the OX40 agonist ivuxolimab. Receptor source: an adult with an advanced solid tumor such as melanoma, head and neck, liver or kidney cancer. Both conserved end residues are part of each CDR3. The order of the fields is J gene, clone size, V gene, D gene, CDR3 protein, CDR3 DNA. The D gene is left open where the match is weak. Clone size, where shown, is once, few, many, or a class for clones that have expanded.

TRBJ2-1 | NA | TRBV6-1 | NA | CASSGGGGPSSYNEQFF | TGTGCCAGCAGTGGGGGTGGAGGGCCGAGCTCCTACAATGAGCAGTTCTTC
TRBJ1-2 | NA | TRBV5-1 | NA | CASSLREGAGDGYTF | TGCGCCAGCAGCTTGAGGGAAGGTGCGGGCGATGGCTACACCTTC
TRBJ2-3 | NA | TRBV4-2 | TRBD2 | CASSQTPGLAGRDTQYF | TGTGCCAGCAGCCAGACTCCGGGACTAGCGGGTCGGGATACGCAGTATTTT
TRBJ1-1 | NA | TRBV19 | NA | CASSPSSGTRNTEAFF | TGTGCCAGTAGTCCAAGTTCCGGGACACGGAACACTGAAGCTTTCTTT
TRBJ2-5 | NA | TRBV6-5 | NA | CASSLEETQYF | TGTGCCAGCAGTTTGGAAGAGACCCAGTACTTC
TRBJ2-5 | NA | TRBV7-3 | TRBD2 | CASSFGSSGGAETQYF | TGTGCCAGCAGCTTCGGGAGTAGCGGGGGGGCGGAGACCCAGTACTTC
TRBJ1-3 | NA | TRBV11-2 | NA | CASIRTSTGNTIYF | TGTGCCAGCATAAGGACGTCTACGGGAAACACCATATATTTT
TRBJ1-1 | NA | TRBV7-6 | NA | CASSLAPGGRNEAFF | TGTGCCAGCAGCTTAGCCCCCGGGGGCCGGAATGAAGCTTTCTTT
TRBJ1-1 | NA | TRBV11-2 | NA | CASSPRQTNTEAFF | TGTGCCAGCAGCCCCAGGCAGACGAACACTGAAGCTTTCTTT
TRBJ2-2 | NA | TRBV11-2 | NA | CASSSDPNTGELFF | TGTGCCAGCAGCTCCGACCCGAACACCGGGGAGCTGTTTTTT
TRBJ1-1 | NA | TRBV7-8 | TRBD1 | CASSSRTGGAPNTEAFF | TGTGCCAGCAGCTCCAGGACAGGGGGCGCCCCGAACACTGAAGCTTTCTTT
TRBJ1-2 | once | TRBV2 | NA | CASNLDNNYGYTF | TGTGCCAGCAACTTAGACAACAACTATGGCTACACCTTC
TRBJ2-5 | NA | TRBV6-5 | TRBD2 | CASRRGDKETQYF | TGTGCCAGCAGGCGGGGGGATAAAGAGACCCAGTACTTC
TRBJ2-5 | NA | TRBV5-1 | NA | CASSPGRGGLETQYF | TGCGCCAGCAGCCCCGGCAGGGGGGGCTTAGAGACCCAGTACTTC
TRBJ2-3 | NA | TRBV18 | NA | CASSPGDEDTQYF | TGTGCCAGCTCACCGGGTGATGAAGATACGCAGTATTTT
TRBJ1-2 | NA | TRBV2 | NA | CASSEDSRRGYGYTF | TGTGCCAGCAGTGAAGACTCCCGCAGGGGCTATGGCTACACCTTC
TRBJ1-2 | NA | TRBV5-1 | NA | CASSLLAGTQGYTF | TGCGCCAGCAGCTTGTTAGCAGGGACGCAGGGCTACACCTTC
TRBJ1-2 | NA | TRBV10-2 | TRBD1 | CASSDTSEPGQGFVISYTF | TGCGCCAGCAGTGATACATCCGAACCAGGACAGGGCTTTGTAATCAGCTACACCTTC
TRBJ1-4 | once | TRBV7-2 | NA | CASSPGWGEKLFF | TGTGCCAGCAGCCCGGGGTGGGGTGAAAAACTGTTTTTT
TRBJ2-7 | NA | TRBV19 | TRBD2 | CASSGEAGGISYEQYF | TGTGCCAGTTCCGGCGAAGCGGGGGGAATCTCCTACGAGCAGTACTTC
TRBJ2-2 | few | TRBV5-8 | NA | CASSPTRLSTGELFF | TGTGCCAGCAGCCCAACTAGGCTATCCACCGGGGAGCTGTTTTTT
TRBJ2-2 | NA | TRBV5-1 | NA | CASSLSFSGELFF | TGCGCCAGCAGCTTGTCCTTTTCCGGGGAGCTGTTTTTT
TRBJ1-6 | NA | TRBV11-2 | NA | CASRSTAYNSPLHF | TGTGCCAGCAGGTCGACAGCTTATAATTCACCCCTCCACTTT